One sample yielded the 24 T cell receptor beta chains listed below, sequenced in a study of blood T cell repertoires in COVID-19. TCRdb keeps only in-frame clones here, not all; method: immunoSEQ multiplex PCR. Here the sample spans 200,000 to 300,000 clones, more than 65% being singletons. Material for sequencing was peripheral blood. The receptor source for this set is a man in his forties or fifties who had recovered from COVID-19.

This chain links TRBV12-5 with TRBJ1-4; unclear D gene. This CDR3 has 17 amino acids. Deletions cut 2 bases from V and 7 bases from J, with 20 bases between. Germline CDR1 LGHNT, CDR2 FRNRAP. Here the CDR3 reads CASGLSYFEEGGEKLFF. Here the CDR3 DNA reads TGTGCTAGTGGTTTGTCTTATTTTGAAGAGGGAGGTGAAAAACTGTTTTTT.

In its sample, this clone was seen a few times. The rearrangement links TRBV11-2 to TRBJ2-7, with 7 bases lining up with TRBD1. The germline V gene has CDR1 SGHAT and CDR2 FQNNGV. Trimming at V came to 5 bases and at J to 6 bases, leaving 10 bases not matched to a gene. CDR3 length equals 14 residues. CDR3 in amino acids: CASSQGQPSGEQYF. The CDR3 nucleotides read TGTGCCAGCAGCCAGGGACAGCCCTCTGGCGAGCAGTACTTC.

This clone was seen a handful of times. The V and J genes are TRBV19 and TRBJ1-6; D not certain. CDR1 and CDR2 from the germline V gene are LNHDA and SQIVND (reference sequence). V was pared by 0 bases and J by 0 bases, with 9 bases between. The CDR3 loop spans 17 amino acids. The CDR3 sequence is CASSIDLSSSYNSPLHF. In DNA form, the CDR3 reads TGTGCCAGTAGTATAGATTTAAGTAGCTCCTATAATTCACCCCTCCACTTT. The whole variable domain, filled in from reference TRBV19 and TRBJ1-6, reads DGGITQSPKYLFRKEGQNVTLSCEQNLNHDAMYWYRQDPGQGLRLIYYSQIVNDFQKGDIAEGYSVSREKKESFPLTVTSAQKNPTAFYLCASSIDLSSSYNSPLHFGNGTRLTVT.

The rearrangement uses TRBV19 and TRBJ2-7; 7 bases map to TRBD2. CDR1 and CDR2 (germline): LNHDA, SQIVND (reference sequence). There are 15 residues in the CDR3. The trim removed 1 base at V and 1 base at J, leaving 4 bases unmatched. CDR3 sequence: CASSIAASGSYEQYF. The CDR3 DNA is TGTGCCAGTAGTATAGCGGCTAGCGGATCCTACGAGCAGTACTTC. The full variable domain, with the rest looked up from reference TRBV19 and TRBJ2-7, is DGGITQSPKYLFRKEGQNVTLSCEQNLNHDAMYWYRQDPGQGLRLIYYSQIVNDFQKGDIAEGYSVSREKKESFPLTVTSAQKNPTAFYLCASSIAASGSYEQYFGPGTRLTVT.

This chain connects TRBV12-5 to TRBJ1-1; a possible D gene is TRBD1 (5 bases). The CDR3 spans 18 residues. The germline CDR1 and CDR2 sequences are LGHNT and FRNRAP. Trimming removed 3 bases from V and 4 bases from J, with 24 bases in between. The CDR3 sequence is CASGFGAQQGRVGTEAFF. As DNA, the CDR3 is TGTGCTAGTGGTTTTGGGGCCCAGCAGGGAAGGGTGGGCACTGAAGCTTTCTTT.

This chain uses TRBV2 with TRBJ2-3; D remains unclear. CDR1 and CDR2 from the germline V gene are SNHLY and FYNNEI. This CDR3 is built from 14 residues. V lost 6 bases and J 4 bases, leaving 14 bases between the germline ends. The CDR3 sequence is CASRTLDSPDTQYF. The CDR3 bases are TGTGCCAGCAGGACCCTAGATTCCCCAGATACGCAGTATTTT.

This clone occurred once. V is TRBV10-3 and J is TRBJ2-7; 9 nucleotides agree with TRBD1. Germline V CDR1 and CDR2: ENHRY, SYGVKD. With V trimmed by 2 bases and J by 9 bases, 5 bases remained unmatched. This CDR3 is 13 amino acids long. Here the CDR3 reads CAISERDRASQYF. The CDR3 nucleotides are TGTGCCATCAGTGAGAGGGACAGGGCTTCGCAGTACTTC.

This chain links TRBV9 with TRBJ2-3; maybe TRBD2 (5 bases). Trimming stripped 3 bases from V and 2 bases from J, with 13 bases between. Germline V gives CDR1 SGDLS, CDR2 YYNGEE. The CDR3 is made up of 15 amino acids. The CDR3 reads CASSAAPDSTDTQYF. The CDR3 nucleotides are TGTGCCAGCAGCGCCGCCCCGGACTCCACAGATACGCAGTATTTT.

V usage is TRBV2 and J usage is TRBJ1-5; no firm D call. CDR3 length: 14 residues. V gave up 7 bases and J gave up 4 bases, with 14 bases separating them. Germline values: CDR1 SNHLY, CDR2 FYNNEI. The CDR3 bases are TGTGCCAGCATCCTCTACCCCGGGAATCAGCCCCAGCATTTT. It yields the protein CASILYPGNQPQHF.

The gene calls are TRBV4-1 and TRBJ2-1; TRBD2 might be the D (5 bases). The CDR3 is 18 amino acids. Looked up from germline, CDR1 is MGHRA and CDR2 is YSYEKL. Trimming shortened V by 0 bases and J by 6 bases, and 21 bases separated the two germline ends. This chain's CDR3 is CASSQDILRTRAFNEQFF. The CDR3 DNA is TGCGCCAGCAGCCAAGATATCTTGCGCACTAGAGCCTTCAATGAGCAGTTCTTC.

This clone occurred once. The V call is TRBV18, the J call TRBJ2-5; weak D call: TRBD2 (5 bases). V was clipped by 3 bases and J by 7 bases, with 12 bases between them. The CDR3 is 13 amino acids. Germline loops: CDR1 KGHSH, CDR2 LQKENI. The CDR3 bases are TGTGCCAGCTCACCCGACCCCGGAGGGACCCAGTACTTC. This encodes CASSPDPGGTQYF.

The rearrangement links TRBV4-3 to TRBJ2-7; possibly TRBD2 for D (6 bases). The CDR3 extends over 16 amino acids. Germline V gene lookup returns CDR1 LGHNA and CDR2 YSLEER. Trimming took 0 bases from V and 3 from J, leaving 15 bases between them. The CDR3 spells CASSQDRSGLLYEQYF. In DNA form, the CDR3 reads TGCGCCAGCAGCCAAGATCGAAGCGGGCTCCTCTACGAGCAGTACTTC.

The chain employs TRBV20-1 and TRBJ2-5; TRBD1 is a possible D gene (6 bases). V was cut by 3 bases and J by 5 bases, with 16 bases left in between. CDR3 length equals 14 residues. Germline V gene sequence: CDR1 DFQATT, CDR2 SNEGSKA (reference sequence). The CDR3 nucleotides are TGCAGTGCTAGTTTCATCAGGGGCGAGGAGACCCAGTACTTC. Translation: CSASFIRGEETQYF.

The J gene is TRBJ1-1, the V gene TRBV7-2, with D maybe TRBD1 (6 bases). There are 12 residues in the CDR3. Germline V gene sequence: CDR1 SGHTA, CDR2 FQGNSA. V was cut by 2 bases and J by 6 bases, with 7 bases left in between. In nucleotides, the CDR3 is TGTGCCAGCAGCTTATCAGGGGCTGAAGCTTTCTTT. Encoded protein: CASSLSGAEAFF.

The chain joins TRBV7-8 to TRBJ1-4; D remains unclear. CDR1 is SGHVS and CDR2 is FQNEAQ in the germline V gene. The CDR3 spans 16 residues. Trimming took off 5 bases at V and 0 bases at J, with 13 bases between the two ends. In DNA, the CDR3 is TGTGCCAGCAGCGTCAGTCAGATTCCAACTAATGAAAAACTGTTTTTT. Its translation is CASSVSQIPTNEKLFF.

The chain couples TRBV1 to TRBJ2-5; the table's D call, TRBD2, was not checked against the DNA. TRBV1 is a recognized pseudogene. The CDR3 runs to 17 residues. CDR3 in DNA: TGCACCAGCAGCCAAGATTTCGGTAGCGGGGATCAAGAGACCCAGTACTTC. As protein: CTSSQDFGSGDQETQYF.

The chain employs TRBV7-6 and TRBJ2-2; D not certain. V gave up 4 bases and J gave up 8 bases, with 5 bases separating them. This CDR3 is built from 11 residues. CDR1 is SGHVS and CDR2 is FNYEAQ in the germline V gene. CDR3: CASSSVGELFF. The CDR3 DNA reads TGTGCCAGCAGCTCCGTAGGGGAGCTGTTTTTT.

The chain combines TRBV7-8 with TRBJ1-5, with unresolved D. V lost 0 bases, J lost 4 bases, and 16 bases lay in between. This CDR3 is 17 amino acids long. CDR1 SGHVS and CDR2 FQNEAQ come from the germline V gene. The CDR3 DNA sequence: TGTGCCAGCAGCTTAGCCAGACCGGGAGCGGAGAATCAGCCCCAGCATTTT. This gives the protein CASSLARPGAENQPQHF.

The J gene is TRBJ1-1, the V gene TRBV11-2, with D possibly matching TRBD1 (6 bases). The V and J ends lost 5 bases and 1 base respectively, with 11 bases between them. The CDR3 is 14 amino acids. Germline values: CDR1 SGHAT, CDR2 FQNNGV. DNA of the CDR3: TGTGCCAGCAGCGTCGAGGGGGAGAACACTGAAGCTTTCTTT. It specifies CASSVEGENTEAFF. The full variable domain, rest sourced from reference TRBV11-2 and TRBJ1-1, is EAGVAQSPRYKIIEKRQSVAFWCNPISGHATLYWYQQILGQGPKLLIQFQNNGVVDDSQLPKDRFSAERLKGVDSTLKIQPAKLEDSAVYLCASSVEGENTEAFFGQGTRLTVV.

This chain links TRBV27 with TRBJ2-5; perhaps TRBD1 as D (6 bases). V lost 3 bases, J lost 1 base, and 18 bases lay in between. The CDR3 sequence is 17 residues long. Germline lookup yields CDR1 MNHEY and CDR2 SMNVEV (reference sequence). The chain's CDR3 is CASSLDSGFAPQETQYF. CDR3 coding DNA: TGTGCCAGCAGTTTGGACAGCGGCTTCGCACCCCAAGAGACCCAGTACTTC.

The chain employs TRBV18 and TRBJ2-5; D remains unclear. Trimming pared 4 bases from V and 5 bases from J, leaving 11 bases between. Germline values: CDR1 KGHSH, CDR2 LQKENI. This CDR3 spans 13 amino acids. The CDR3: CASSLTREETQYF. In DNA form, the CDR3 reads TGTGCCAGCTCACTTACGCGCGAGGAGACCCAGTACTTC.

The chain uses TRBV3-1 (or the pseudogene TRBV3-2) and TRBJ2-2, with TRBD2 matching over 14 bases. Germline CDR1 is LGHDT and CDR2 is YNNKEL (reference sequence). There are 22 residues in the CDR3. J gave up 5 bases and V 4 bases, and 21 bases lay outside the gene matches. As DNA, the CDR3 is TGTGCCAGCAGCCCCCAGTCCCACCCGGGACTAGCGGGGGAAATATCTACCGGGGAGCTGTTTTTT. This sequence encodes CASSPQSHPGLAGEISTGELFF.

The genes are TRBV6-2 or TRBV6-3 and TRBJ2-1; 12 nucleotides align to TRBD1. The V and J ends lost 4 bases and 7 bases, in that order; junction bases with no gene match: 8. Per the germline V gene, CDR1 is MNHEY and CDR2 is SVGEGT. This CDR3 comprises 16 residues. As DNA, the CDR3 is TGTGCCAGCAGTTTCGGCCCGGGACAGGGGGCGAATGAGCAGTTCTTC. As protein: CASSFGPGQGANEQFF.

The chain has TRBV19 and TRBJ2-7; TRBD1 might be the D (6 bases). The V end was cut by 2 bases, the J end by 2 bases, with 16 bases between. The CDR3 covers 16 residues. Germline V gene sequence: CDR1 LNHDA, CDR2 SQIVND (reference sequence). CDR3 sequence: CASSIQRTVATYEQYF. The CDR3 DNA reads TGTGCCAGTAGTATACAACGGACAGTAGCCACCTACGAGCAGTACTTC.